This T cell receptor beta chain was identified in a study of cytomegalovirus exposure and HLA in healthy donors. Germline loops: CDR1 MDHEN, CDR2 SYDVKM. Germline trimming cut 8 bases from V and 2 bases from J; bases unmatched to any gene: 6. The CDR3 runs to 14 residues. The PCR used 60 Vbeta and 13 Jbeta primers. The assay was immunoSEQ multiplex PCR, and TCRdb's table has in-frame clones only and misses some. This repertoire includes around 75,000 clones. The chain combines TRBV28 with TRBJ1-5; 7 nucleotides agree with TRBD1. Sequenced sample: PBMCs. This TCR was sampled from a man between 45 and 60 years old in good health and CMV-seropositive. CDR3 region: CASRQGSRNQPQHF. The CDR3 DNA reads TGTGCCAGCCGACAGGGTTCCCGCAATCAGCCCCAGCATTTT.